Listed here are 14 T cell receptor beta chains from one sample, sequenced in a study of T cell repertoires in cytomegalovirus infection. From the reads, TCRdb called clonotypes with MiXCR, one entry per CDR3 protein. The sample contains about 300,000 distinct CDR3 sequences, about 9.2% of which appear only once. The sequenced sample consisted of PBMCs. The receptors originated from a human donor in good health (CMV status not recorded). Some clones in this sample may be carry-over from other donors' samples.

This clonotype was observed many times. The chain recombines TRBV20-1 with TRBJ2-1; no clear D. From germline, CDR1 is DFQATT and CDR2 SNEGSKA (reference sequence). The CDR3 is 11 amino acids. V lost 6 bases to trimming and J lost 1 base, with 4 bases between them. CDR3 in DNA: TGCAGTGCCCCATCCTACAATGAGCAGTTCTTC. This sequence encodes CSAPSYNEQFF.

This clonotype was seen many times. The chain has TRBV20-1 and TRBJ1-4; D unresolved. Germline lookup yields CDR1 DFQATT and CDR2 SNEGSKA (reference sequence). The CDR3 covers 13 residues. The V and J ends lost 3 bases and 2 bases respectively, with 7 bases between them. In DNA form, the CDR3 reads TGCAGTGCTAGTTCGCGGACTAATGAAAAACTGTTTTTT. It encodes CSASSRTNEKLFF.

The gene calls are TRBV27 and TRBJ2-1; TRBD1 matches 8 bases. This CDR3 comprises 14 residues. Germline values: CDR1 MNHEY, CDR2 SMNVEV (reference sequence). The V and J ends lost 6 bases and 7 bases, in that order; junction bases with no gene match: 8. CDR3 amino acids: CASSPRTGRNEQFF. The CDR3 DNA reads TGTGCCAGCAGCCCCAGGACAGGGAGGAATGAGCAGTTCTTC.

This clonotype was detected many times. The V call is TRBV6-5, the J call TRBJ1-1, with D uncertain. CDR3 length: 13 amino acids. Germline CDR1 MNHEY, CDR2 SVGAGI. V was cut by 0 bases and J by 6 bases, with 8 bases left in between. The CDR3 DNA reads as TGTGCCAGCAGTTACTCGTTGACCTCTGAAGCTTTCTTT. As protein: CASSYSLTSEAFF.

Many counts were recorded for this clonotype. The chain combines TRBV28 with TRBJ2-3; 12 bases agree with TRBD2. The CDR3 sequence is 19 residues long. Germline CDR1 and CDR2: MDHEN and SYDVKM. V dropped 6 bases and J dropped 1; count of bases not matched to a gene: 14. The CDR3 DNA reads as TGTGCCAGCAGCCCTAGGTGGGCTAGCGGGGGGGAGGGCACAGATACGCAGTATTTT. This encodes CASSPRWASGGEGTDTQYF. The full variable domain, its missing parts supplied by reference TRBV28 and TRBJ2-3, is DVKVTQSSRYLVKRTGEKVFLECVQDMDHENMFWYRQDPGLGLRLIYFSYDVKMKEKGDIPEGYSVSREKKERFSLILESASTNQTSMYLCASSPRWASGGEGTDTQYFGPGTRLTVL.

This clonotype showed up many times. This rearrangement joins TRBV15 to TRBJ2-3; D possibly corresponds to TRBD2 (5 bases). The CDR3 is 15 amino acids. The V end lost 3 bases, the J end lost 2 bases, and 12 bases lay between the germline ends. Germline assignment: CDR1 LNHNV and CDR2 YYDKDF (reference sequence). This CDR3 reads CATSSFRGVTDTQYF. CDR3 DNA sequence: TGTGCCACCAGCAGTTTTCGGGGTGTCACAGATACGCAGTATTTT.

On this clonotype: A single base separates this from a much larger clone, so it may be a read error. V and J are TRBV6-4 and TRBJ2-1; 11 positions match TRBD2. This CDR3 contains 15 residues. Germline values: CDR1 MRHNA, CDR2 SNTAGT. The CDR3 DNA reads TGTGCCAGCAGTGGTAGCGGGGGGGCCTACAATGAGCAGATCTTC. It codes for CASSGSGGAYNEQIF.

This clonotype appeared many times. The chain has TRBV14 and TRBJ2-7; tentatively, D is TRBD1 (6 bases). Germline V gene sequence: CDR1 SGHDN, CDR2 FVKESK. V was cut by 4 bases and J by 4 bases, with 17 bases left in between. The CDR3 length is 15 residues. The CDR3 spells CASSRRTDLPYEQYF. CDR3 coding DNA: TGTGCCAGCAGCCGTCGGACAGATTTGCCTTACGAGCAGTACTTC. Complete variable domain (other parts from reference TRBV14 and TRBJ2-7): EAGVTQFPSHSVIEKGQTVTLRCDPISGHDNLYWYRRVMGKEIKFLLHFVKESKQDESGMPNNRFLAERTGGTYSTLKVQPAELEDSGVYFCASSRRTDLPYEQYFGPGTRLTVT.

CDR3 DNA: TGCAGTGCTAGAAGGCGGGGGGGAGCGAACACCGGGGAGCTGTTTTTT. Amino acid sequence: CSARRRGGANTGELFF. V is TRBV20-1 and J is TRBJ2-2, with TRBD2 matching over 9 bases. V lost 2 bases, J lost 0 bases, and 4 bases stayed unmatched. The CDR3 covers 16 residues. Germline V gene data show CDR1 as DFQATT and CDR2 as SNEGSKA (reference sequence).

This clonotype occurred a few times. The chain carries TRBV20-1 and TRBJ1-1; possibly TRBD1 for D (5 bases). Trimming shortened V by 2 bases and J by 2 bases, and 12 bases separated the two germline ends. Germline V gene sequence: CDR1 DFQATT, CDR2 SNEGSKA (reference sequence). This CDR3 has 14 residues. This CDR3 reads CSARRQTTNTEAFF. Here the CDR3 DNA reads TGCAGTGCTAGAAGACAGACCACTAACACTGAAGCTTTCTTT.

The sample holds many counts of this clonotype. V usage is TRBV7-9 and J usage is TRBJ2-2, with D tentatively TRBD2 (6 bases). V was trimmed by 5 bases and J by 4 bases, leaving 11 bases between them. This CDR3 is 14 amino acids long. Germline CDR1 SEHNR, CDR2 FQNEAQ (reference sequence). CDR3 sequence reads: CASSVYGGTGELFF. CDR3 DNA: TGTGCCAGCAGCGTGTACGGGGGCACCGGGGAGCTGTTTTTT.

The CDR3 region has the DNA TGCAGCGTTGGGACAGGGTATAGGGCCGGGGAGCTGTTTTTT. This translates into CSVGTGYRAGELFF. The chain links TRBV29-1 to TRBJ2-2; 8 nucleotides agree with TRBD1. The CDR3 runs to 14 residues. Germline V gene lookup returns CDR1 SQVTM and CDR2 ANQGSEA. V was pared by 4 bases and J by 6 bases, with 7 bases of the junction left unmatched.

This clonotype was picked up many times. This chain joins TRBV5-1 and TRBJ2-1; TRBD1 aligns across 9 bases. The CDR3 spans 14 residues. Germline-derived CDR1 and CDR2 are SGHRS and YFSETQ. The junction had 6 bases not matched to a gene; V was cut back by 5 bases and J by 6 bases. The CDR3, as DNA: TGCGCCAGCAGGAGGGGACAGGGTCTCAATGAGCAGTTCTTC. Translating gives CASRRGQGLNEQFF. The full variable domain, completed using reference TRBV5-1 and TRBJ2-1, is KAGVTQTPRYLIKTRGQQVTLSCSPISGHRSVSWYQQTPGQGLQFLFEYFSETQRNKGNFPGRFSGRQFSNSRSEMNVSTLELGDSALYLCASRRGQGLNEQFFGPGTRLTVL.

This clonotype was detected many times. The rearrangement links TRBV5-1 to TRBJ2-7, with 10 bases matching TRBD1. This CDR3 comprises 15 residues. The germline V gene has CDR1 SGHRS and CDR2 YFSETQ. V shed 4 bases and J 0 bases; nucleotides not matched to a gene: 4. Written as DNA, the CDR3 is TGCGCCAGCAGCCGTGGGACAGGGGTCTCCTACGAGCAGTACTTC. Residues: CASSRGTGVSYEQYF. The whole variable domain, filled in from reference TRBV5-1 and TRBJ2-7, reads KAGVTQTPRYLIKTRGQQVTLSCSPISGHRSVSWYQQTPGQGLQFLFEYFSETQRNKGNFPGRFSGRQFSNSRSEMNVSTLELGDSALYLCASSRGTGVSYEQYFGPGTRLTVT.